Listed below are T cell receptor beta chains from one sample, sequenced in a study of graft-versus-host responses after intestinal transplantation. This table comes from immunoSEQ multiplex PCR, and its TCRdb copy is limited to in-frame clones, with some not included. The repertoire includes under 40,000 clones, about 95% of them detected once, and 0.76% sits in the top ten. The sample here was PBMCs, taken 16 days after intestinal transplant. The receptors were gathered from a human patient who received an intestinal transplant, so some T cells may come from the graft donor. CDR3s include the opening cysteine and the closing phenylalanine or tryptophan. Each record gives: V gene, D gene, clone size, J gene, CDR3 protein, CDR3 DNA. The D gene is left open where the match is weak. For some rows the clone size is stated as once, few or many, or as a class when expanded; others skip it.

V gene: TRBV28
D gene: NA
clone size: once
J gene: TRBJ1-6
CDR3 protein: CATISSYNSPLHF
CDR3 DNA: TGTGCAACGATAAGCTCCTATAATTCACCCCTCCACTTT

V gene: TRBV15
D gene: NA
clone size: NA
J gene: TRBJ1-2
CDR3 protein: CATSREGQEFYGYTF
CDR3 DNA: TGTGCCACCAGCAGAGAAGGACAAGAGTTCTATGGCTACACCTTC

V gene: TRBV5-1
D gene: TRBD1
clone size: NA
J gene: TRBJ1-2
CDR3 protein: CASSDRANYGYTF
CDR3 DNA: TGCGCCAGCAGCGACAGGGCTAACTATGGCTACACCTTC

V gene: TRBV5-1
D gene: NA
clone size: few
J gene: TRBJ2-7
CDR3 protein: CASSLVGPASYEQYF
CDR3 DNA: TGCGCCAGCAGCTTGGTAGGGCCCGCATCCTACGAGCAGTACTTC

V gene: TRBV28
D gene: NA
clone size: NA
J gene: TRBJ2-7
CDR3 protein: CASSFQPAALADEQYF
CDR3 DNA: TGTGCCAGCAGTTTCCAACCGGCGGCCTTGGCCGACGAGCAGTACTTC

V gene: TRBV28
D gene: NA
clone size: NA
J gene: TRBJ2-7
CDR3 protein: CASSFPYYEQYF
CDR3 DNA: TGTGCCAGCAGTTTTCCCTACTACGAGCAGTACTTC

V gene: TRBV7-9
D gene: NA
clone size: NA
J gene: TRBJ1-2
CDR3 protein: CASSWDNYGYTF
CDR3 DNA: TGTGCCAGCAGCTGGGACAATTATGGCTACACCTTC

V gene: TRBV23-1
D gene: TRBD2
clone size: NA
J gene: TRBJ2-7
CDR3 protein: CASSRAGESYEQYF
CDR3 DNA: TGCGCCAGCAGTCGGGCGGGAGAGTCCTACGAGCAGTACTTC

V gene: TRBV27
D gene: TRBD2
clone size: NA
J gene: TRBJ2-5
CDR3 protein: CASSSLAGVGETQYF
CDR3 DNA: TGTGCCAGCAGTTCCTTAGCGGGAGTAGGAGAGACCCAGTACTTC

V gene: TRBV19
D gene: NA
clone size: NA
J gene: TRBJ2-7
CDR3 protein: CAITSRNRNEQYF
CDR3 DNA: TGTGCCATTACGAGCCGTAATCGGAACGAGCAGTACTTC

V gene: TRBV9
D gene: NA
clone size: NA
J gene: TRBJ1-1
CDR3 protein: CASSVGEVNTEAFF
CDR3 DNA: TGTGCCAGCAGCGTAGGGGAGGTGAACACTGAAGCTTTCTTT

V gene: TRBV7-6
D gene: NA
clone size: NA
J gene: TRBJ1-6
CDR3 protein: CASSLLSTRESITLHF
CDR3 DNA: TGTGCCAGCAGCTTGCTTTCTACGAGGGAATCTATTACCCTCCACTTT

V gene: TRBV27
D gene: NA
clone size: NA
J gene: TRBJ1-6
CDR3 protein: CASSTQTGSNSPLHF
CDR3 DNA: TGTGCCAGCAGTACCCAGACAGGCTCTAATTCACCCCTCCACTTT

V gene: TRBV19
D gene: NA
clone size: NA
J gene: TRBJ2-7
CDR3 protein: CASSIVLGRDEQYF
CDR3 DNA: TGTGCCAGTAGTATAGTGCTGGGGCGGGACGAGCAGTACTTC

V gene: TRBV5-8
D gene: NA
clone size: NA
J gene: TRBJ2-1
CDR3 protein: CASRSFREYNEQFF
CDR3 DNA: TGTGCCAGCAGATCTTTCCGGGAGTACAATGAGCAGTTCTTC

V gene: TRBV15
D gene: TRBD1
clone size: once
J gene: TRBJ1-1
CDR3 protein: CATSKPGQGSTEAFF
CDR3 DNA: TGTGCCACCAGCAAACCGGGACAGGGCTCCACTGAAGCTTTCTTT

V gene: TRBV30
D gene: NA
clone size: NA
J gene: TRBJ2-7
CDR3 protein: CAWSVGTIAPYEQYF
CDR3 DNA: TGTGCCTGGAGTGTCGGGACCATAGCCCCCTACGAGCAGTACTTC

V gene: TRBV27
D gene: TRBD1
clone size: NA
J gene: TRBJ1-5
CDR3 protein: CASSLATGSNQPQHF
CDR3 DNA: TGTGCCAGCAGTTTAGCGACAGGGAGCAATCAGCCCCAGCATTTT

V gene: TRBV13
D gene: NA
clone size: NA
J gene: TRBJ1-2
CDR3 protein: CASSLGSGGYGYTF
CDR3 DNA: TGTGCCAGCAGCTTAGGTTCCGGTGGCTATGGCTACACCTTC

V gene: TRBV10-3
D gene: TRBD2
clone size: NA
J gene: TRBJ2-5
CDR3 protein: CAISESLAGEGVQETQYF
CDR3 DNA: TGTGCCATCAGTGAGTCCCTAGCGGGAGAAGGGGTTCAAGAGACCCAGTACTTC

V gene: TRBV2
D gene: TRBD2
clone size: NA
J gene: TRBJ2-5
CDR3 protein: CASRGTKNQETQYF
CDR3 DNA: TGTGCCAGCAGGGGGACTAAGAATCAAGAGACCCAGTACTTC

V gene: TRBV6-5
D gene: NA
clone size: NA
J gene: TRBJ1-6
CDR3 protein: CASSYSIDRGGSPLHF
CDR3 DNA: TGTGCCAGCAGTTACTCGATCGACCGGGGTGGTTCACCCCTCCACTTT

V gene: TRBV28
D gene: NA
clone size: NA
J gene: TRBJ2-2
CDR3 protein: CASSLFPDPETGELFF
CDR3 DNA: TGTGCCAGCAGTTTATTCCCCGACCCCGAGACCGGGGAGCTGTTTTTT

V gene: TRBV6-5
D gene: NA
clone size: NA
J gene: TRBJ1-1
CDR3 protein: CASSLGTNTEAFF
CDR3 DNA: TGTGCCAGCAGTTTAGGGACAAACACTGAAGCTTTCTTT

V gene: TRBV28
D gene: NA
clone size: NA
J gene: TRBJ2-7
CDR3 protein: CASSFSFRGEFAYEQYF
CDR3 DNA: TGTGCCAGCAGTTTTAGCTTTAGGGGGGAATTCGCGTACGAGCAGTACTTC

V gene: TRBV10-3
D gene: NA
clone size: NA
J gene: TRBJ2-1
CDR3 protein: CAISEYLMGFGQFF
CDR3 DNA: TGTGCCATCAGTGAGTACCTAATGGGCTTTGGGCAGTTCTTC

V gene: TRBV2
D gene: NA
clone size: NA
J gene: TRBJ2-7
CDR3 protein: CAILRLGGPDTYEQYF
CDR3 DNA: TGTGCCATCTTGAGGTTGGGGGGACCGGACACCTACGAGCAGTACTTC

V gene: TRBV30
D gene: NA
clone size: NA
J gene: TRBJ2-7
CDR3 protein: CAWSVFGAYEQYF
CDR3 DNA: TGTGCCTGGAGTGTTTTTGGAGCCTACGAGCAGTACTTC

V gene: TRBV4-3
D gene: NA
clone size: NA
J gene: TRBJ2-2
CDR3 protein: CASSQAYGKTTNTGELFF
CDR3 DNA: TGCGCCAGCAGCCAAGCTTACGGGAAAACCACGAACACCGGGGAGCTGTTTTTT

V gene: TRBV28
D gene: NA
clone size: NA
J gene: TRBJ1-5
CDR3 protein: CASSLILRNQPQHF
CDR3 DNA: TGTGCCAGCAGTTTAATCCTCCGCAATCAGCCCCAGCATTTT

V gene: TRBV5-4
D gene: NA
clone size: NA
J gene: TRBJ2-1
CDR3 protein: CASSSSRTYNEQFF
CDR3 DNA: TGTGCCAGCAGCTCGTCTAGAACCTACAATGAGCAGTTCTTC

V gene: TRBV4-1
D gene: TRBD1
clone size: NA
J gene: TRBJ1-5
CDR3 protein: CASSPGQGNQPQHF
CDR3 DNA: TGCGCCAGCAGCCCGGGACAGGGAAATCAGCCCCAGCATTTT

V gene: TRBV9
D gene: NA
clone size: NA
J gene: TRBJ2-5
CDR3 protein: CASSPRGSRAMQETQYF
CDR3 DNA: TGTGCCAGCAGCCCCCGAGGGTCGAGGGCGATGCAAGAGACCCAGTACTTC

V gene: TRBV6-1
D gene: NA
clone size: NA
J gene: TRBJ2-3
CDR3 protein: CASSARLSGTTDTQYF
CDR3 DNA: TGTGCCAGCAGTGCCCGACTAAGCGGGACAACAGATACGCAGTATTTT